The TCR beta chain under discussion was sequenced for a study of T cell repertoires in cytomegalovirus infection. In the study overall: From public TCR beta signatures came an indication of both CMV infection and matching HLA type.

Study-wide results and caveats: The cumulative frequency of public TCR beta families identified carriers of CMV plus the relevant HLA. The ex vivo response was dominated by HLA-C-restricted CMV-specific TCR beta clonotypes.

Trimming took 2 bases from V and 0 from J, leaving 1 base between them. The CDR3 is 12 residues long. Germline V gene sequence: CDR1 MGHDK, CDR2 SYGVNS. TCRdb reprocessed the reads with MiXCR, giving one entry per CDR3 protein. The table lists approximately 630,000 distinct CDR3 sequences, approximately 24% of them singletons. This clonotype appeared many times. Its target is not known. This sequence joins TRBV25-1 and TRBJ1-1, with D unresolved. The origin of this receptor is a human donor in good health (CMV status not recorded). Some clones in this sample may be carry-over from other donors' samples. The sequenced material came from CD8+ T cells from PBMCs. CDR3: CASSELNTEAFF. The CDR3, as DNA: TGTGCCAGCAGTGAACTGAACACTGAAGCTTTCTTT.